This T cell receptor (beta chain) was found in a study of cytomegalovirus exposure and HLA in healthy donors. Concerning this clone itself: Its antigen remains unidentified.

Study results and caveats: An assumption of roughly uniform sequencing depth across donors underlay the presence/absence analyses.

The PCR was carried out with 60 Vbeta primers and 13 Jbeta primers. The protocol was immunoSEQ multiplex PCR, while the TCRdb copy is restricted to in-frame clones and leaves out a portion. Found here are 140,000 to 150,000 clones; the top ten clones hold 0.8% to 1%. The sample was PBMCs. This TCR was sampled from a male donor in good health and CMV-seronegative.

The CDR3, as DNA: TGTGCCAGCAGACCCTCGACAGGGAATAATTCACCCCTCCACTTT. It is translated as CASRPSTGNNSPLHF. V usage is TRBV28 and J usage is TRBJ1-6; 7 bases fit TRBD1. The germline gives CDR1 MDHEN, CDR2 SYDVKM. Trimming at V came to 6 bases and at J to 5 bases, leaving 7 bases not matched to a gene. The CDR3 is 15 amino acids. Filled out from reference TRBV28 and TRBJ1-6, the complete variable domain reads DVKVTQSSRYLVKRTGEKVFLECVQDMDHENMFWYRQDPGLGLRLIYFSYDVKMKEKGDIPEGYSVSREKKERFSLILESASTNQTSMYLCASRPSTGNNSPLHFGNGTRLTVT.